This T cell receptor beta chain came from a study of blood T cell repertoires in COVID-19. Study-level background: Both acute and convalescent COVID-19 samples were obtained from the United States, Italy and Spain. PBMCs, B-cell-depleted T cells, or T cells were the source of the cDNA or gDNA that made up the material.

Enrolled during active infection, Seattle patients were then followed longitudinally. Libraries were prepared by immunoSEQ multiplex PCR; TCRdb keeps only in-frame clonotypes and omits some of them. The profile covers under 450,000 clones, with around 88% appearing a single time and 7.1% taken by the ten largest. Germline V gene sequence: CDR1 SGDLS, CDR2 YYNGEE. V dropped 4 bases and J dropped 8 bases, with 22 bases sitting between them. The CDR3 is 17 amino acids. The receptor comes from a woman aged 55-69 years with COVID-19, enrolled during active disease. The chain uses TRBV9 and TRBJ1-6; D not resolved. Sequenced material: peripheral blood. DNA for the CDR3: TGTGCCAGCAGCTTTAGTTTGAGTCGGTCCGGGGATTCACCCCTCCACTTT. It codes for CASSFSLSRSGDSPLHF.